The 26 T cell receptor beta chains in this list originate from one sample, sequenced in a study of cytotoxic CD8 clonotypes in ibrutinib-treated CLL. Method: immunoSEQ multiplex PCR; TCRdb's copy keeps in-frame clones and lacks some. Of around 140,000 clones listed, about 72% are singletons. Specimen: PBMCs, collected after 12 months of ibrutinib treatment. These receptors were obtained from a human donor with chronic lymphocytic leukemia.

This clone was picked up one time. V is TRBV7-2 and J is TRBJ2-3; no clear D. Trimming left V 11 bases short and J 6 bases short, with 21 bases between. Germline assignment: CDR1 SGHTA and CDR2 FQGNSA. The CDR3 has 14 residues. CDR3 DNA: TGTGCCTCAAACGAAAACGTAGGTTGGGATACGCAGTATTTT. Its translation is CASNENVGWDTQYF.

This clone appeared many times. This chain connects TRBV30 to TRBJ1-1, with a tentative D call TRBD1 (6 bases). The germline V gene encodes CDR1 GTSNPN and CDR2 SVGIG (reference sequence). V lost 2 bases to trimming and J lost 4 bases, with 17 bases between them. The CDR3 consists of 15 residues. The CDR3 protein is CAWSKGIQGFTEAFF. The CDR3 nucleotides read TGTGCCTGGAGTAAGGGGATACAGGGATTCACTGAAGCTTTCTTT.

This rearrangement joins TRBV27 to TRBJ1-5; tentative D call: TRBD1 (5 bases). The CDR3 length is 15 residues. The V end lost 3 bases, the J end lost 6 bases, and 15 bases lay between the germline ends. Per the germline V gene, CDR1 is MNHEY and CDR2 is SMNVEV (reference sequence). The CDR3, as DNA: TGTGCCAGCAGTTTGAGTGGCCCAGGGAGTCAGCCCCAGCATTTT. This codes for CASSLSGPGSQPQHF.

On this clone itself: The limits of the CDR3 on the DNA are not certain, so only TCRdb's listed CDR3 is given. CDR3 region: CASSSSTGALGSPLHF. The rearrangement uses TRBV13 and TRBJ1-6; the D segment call TRBD1 is taken from the table without a DNA check. Germline-derived CDR1 and CDR2 are PRHDT and FYEKMQ (reference sequence). The CDR3 region is 16 residues in length, termini included.

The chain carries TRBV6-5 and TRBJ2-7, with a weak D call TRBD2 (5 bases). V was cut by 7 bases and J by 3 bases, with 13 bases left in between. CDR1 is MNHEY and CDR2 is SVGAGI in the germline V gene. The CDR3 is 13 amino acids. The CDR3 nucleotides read TGTGCCAGCAAATCCCCGGCGGGCTACGAGCAGTACTTC. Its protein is CASKSPAGYEQYF.

The CDR3 loop is CASRETGHSTDTQYF. CDR3 nucleotides: TGTGCCAGCAGAGAAACGGGACACAGCACAGATACGCAGTATTTT. This chain links TRBV25-1 with TRBJ2-3; possibly TRBD1 for D (6 bases). This CDR3 contains 15 residues. V lost 6 bases to trimming and J lost 0 bases, with 13 bases between them. Germline V gene sequence: CDR1 MGHDK, CDR2 SYGVNS.

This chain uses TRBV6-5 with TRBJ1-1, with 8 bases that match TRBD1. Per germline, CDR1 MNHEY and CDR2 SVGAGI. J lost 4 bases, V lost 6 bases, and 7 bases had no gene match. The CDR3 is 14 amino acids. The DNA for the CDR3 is TGTGCCAGCAGCGCAGGACAGGGACGCACTGAAGCTTTCTTT. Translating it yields CASSAGQGRTEAFF.

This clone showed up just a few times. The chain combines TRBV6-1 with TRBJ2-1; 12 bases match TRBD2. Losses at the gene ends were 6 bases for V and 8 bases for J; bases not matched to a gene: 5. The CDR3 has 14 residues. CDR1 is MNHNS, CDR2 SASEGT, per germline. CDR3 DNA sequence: TGTGCCAGCAGCCTAGCGGGGGGGCGGGATGAGCAGTTCTTC. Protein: CASSLAGGRDEQFF.

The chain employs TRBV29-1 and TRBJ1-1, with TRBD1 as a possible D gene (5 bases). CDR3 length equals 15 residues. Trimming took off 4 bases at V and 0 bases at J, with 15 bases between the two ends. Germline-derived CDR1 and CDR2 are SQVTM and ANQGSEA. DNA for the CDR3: TGCAGCGTTGGAGACAGCATACTTATGAACACTGAAGCTTTCTTT. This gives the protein CSVGDSILMNTEAFF.

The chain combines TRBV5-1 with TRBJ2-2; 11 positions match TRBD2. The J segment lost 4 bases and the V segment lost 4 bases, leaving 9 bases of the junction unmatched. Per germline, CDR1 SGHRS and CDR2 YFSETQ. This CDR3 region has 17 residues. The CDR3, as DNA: TGCGCCAGCAGCCCAGGTAGACTAGCGGGGCCCACCGGGGAGCTGTTTTTT. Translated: CASSPGRLAGPTGELFF.

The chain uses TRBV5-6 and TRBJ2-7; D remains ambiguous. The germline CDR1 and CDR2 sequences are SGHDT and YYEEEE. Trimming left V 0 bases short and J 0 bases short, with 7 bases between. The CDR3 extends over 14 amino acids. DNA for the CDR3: TGTGCCAGCAGCTTGGTACCTGACTCCTACGAGCAGTACTTC. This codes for CASSLVPDSYEQYF.

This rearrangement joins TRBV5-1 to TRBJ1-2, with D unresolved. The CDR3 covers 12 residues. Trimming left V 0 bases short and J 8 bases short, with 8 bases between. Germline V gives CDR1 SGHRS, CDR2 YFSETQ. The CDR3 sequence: CASSLGVGGYTF. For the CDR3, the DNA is TGCGCCAGCAGCTTGGGGGTTGGAGGCTACACCTTC.

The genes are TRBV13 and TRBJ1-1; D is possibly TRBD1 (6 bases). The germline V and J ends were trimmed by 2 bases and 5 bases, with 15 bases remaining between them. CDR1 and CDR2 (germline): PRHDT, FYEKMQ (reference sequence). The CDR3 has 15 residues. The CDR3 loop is CASSLFGGAGTEAFF. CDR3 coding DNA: TGTGCCAGCAGCTTATTTGGGGGGGCAGGGACTGAAGCTTTCTTT. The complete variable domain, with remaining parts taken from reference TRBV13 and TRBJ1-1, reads AAGVIQSPRHLIKEKRETATLKCYPIPRHDTVYWYQQGPGQDPQFLISFYEKMQSDKGSIPDRFSAQQFSDYHSELNMSSLELGDSALYFCASSLFGGAGTEAFFGQGTRLTVV.

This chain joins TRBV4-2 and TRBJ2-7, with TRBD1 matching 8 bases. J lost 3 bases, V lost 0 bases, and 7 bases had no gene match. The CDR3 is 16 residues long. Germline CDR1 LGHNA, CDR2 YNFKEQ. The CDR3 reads CASSQDWDRTNYEQYF. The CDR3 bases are TGTGCCAGCAGCCAAGACTGGGACAGGACAAACTACGAGCAGTACTTC.

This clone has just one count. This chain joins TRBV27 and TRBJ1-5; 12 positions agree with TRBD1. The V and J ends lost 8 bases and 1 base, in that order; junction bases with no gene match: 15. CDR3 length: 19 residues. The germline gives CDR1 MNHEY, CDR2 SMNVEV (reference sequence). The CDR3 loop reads CASGRRPGQGAWSNQPQHF. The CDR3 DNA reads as TGTGCCAGCGGAAGAAGACCGGGACAGGGGGCTTGGAGCAATCAGCCCCAGCATTTT.

The chain's CDR3 is CATKPLAGVDEQYF. For the CDR3, the DNA is TGTGCCACCAAACCCCTAGCGGGAGTAGACGAGCAGTACTTC. The chain recombines TRBV10-3 with TRBJ2-7; TRBD2 matches at 10 bases. V gave up 10 bases and J gave up 5 bases; unmatched junction bases: 11. Germline V gives CDR1 ENHRY, CDR2 SYGVKD. The CDR3 has 14 residues.

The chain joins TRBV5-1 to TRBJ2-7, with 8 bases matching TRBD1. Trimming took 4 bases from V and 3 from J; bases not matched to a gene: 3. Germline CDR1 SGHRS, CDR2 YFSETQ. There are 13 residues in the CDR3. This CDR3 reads CASSLGQVYEQYF. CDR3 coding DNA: TGCGCCAGCAGCCTGGGACAGGTCTACGAGCAGTACTTC.

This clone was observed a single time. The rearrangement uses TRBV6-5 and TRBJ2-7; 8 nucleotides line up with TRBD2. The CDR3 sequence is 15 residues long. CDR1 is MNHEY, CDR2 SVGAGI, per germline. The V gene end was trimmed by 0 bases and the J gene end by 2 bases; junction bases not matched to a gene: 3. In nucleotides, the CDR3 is TGTGCCAGCAGTTACTCGATAGCGGGGACCTACGAGCAGTACTTC. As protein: CASSYSIAGTYEQYF.

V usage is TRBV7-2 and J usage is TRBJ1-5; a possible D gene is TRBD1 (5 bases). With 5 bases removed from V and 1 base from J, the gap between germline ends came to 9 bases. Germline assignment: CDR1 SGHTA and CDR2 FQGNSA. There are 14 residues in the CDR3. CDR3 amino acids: CASSPGRSNQPQHF. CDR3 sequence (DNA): TGTGCCAGCAGCCCGGGACGAAGCAATCAGCCCCAGCATTTT.

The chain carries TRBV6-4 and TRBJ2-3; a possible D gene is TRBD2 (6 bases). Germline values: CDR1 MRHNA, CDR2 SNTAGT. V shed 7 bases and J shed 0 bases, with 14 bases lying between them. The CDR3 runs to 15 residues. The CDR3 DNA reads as TGTGCCAGCAAGGAACTAGCTGCTAGCACAGATACGCAGTATTTT. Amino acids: CASKELAASTDTQYF.

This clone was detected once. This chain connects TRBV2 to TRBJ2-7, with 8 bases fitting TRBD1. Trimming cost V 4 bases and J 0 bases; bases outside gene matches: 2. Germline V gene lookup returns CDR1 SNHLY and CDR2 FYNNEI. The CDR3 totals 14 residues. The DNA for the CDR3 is TGTGCCAGCAGTGGGGACAGGAACTCCTACGAGCAGTACTTC. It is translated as CASSGDRNSYEQYF.

The CDR3 reads CASSYSKGGGPFEQYF. CDR3 bases: TGTGCCAGCAGTTACTCAAAAGGGGGGGGGCCATTCGAGCAGTACTTC. J is TRBJ2-7 and V is TRBV6-6; a weak D match, TRBD2 (7 bases). The CDR3 has 16 amino acids. Germline-derived CDR1 and CDR2 are MNHNY and SVGAGI (reference sequence). V lost 0 bases to trimming and J lost 6 bases, with 18 bases between them.

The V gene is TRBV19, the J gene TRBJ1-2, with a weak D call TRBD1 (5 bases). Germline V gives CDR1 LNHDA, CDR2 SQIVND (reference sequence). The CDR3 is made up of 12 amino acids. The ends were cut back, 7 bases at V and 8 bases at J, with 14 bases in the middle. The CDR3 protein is CASTEGSGGYTF. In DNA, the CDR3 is TGTGCCAGTACCGAGGGGTCAGGAGGCTACACCTTC.

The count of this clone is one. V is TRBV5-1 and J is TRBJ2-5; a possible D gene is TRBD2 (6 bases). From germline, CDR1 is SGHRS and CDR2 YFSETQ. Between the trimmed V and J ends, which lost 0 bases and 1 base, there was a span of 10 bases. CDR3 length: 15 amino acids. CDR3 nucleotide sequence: TGCGCCAGCAGCTTGGAGCCCGGGAGCCAAGAGACCCAGTACTTC. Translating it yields CASSLEPGSQETQYF. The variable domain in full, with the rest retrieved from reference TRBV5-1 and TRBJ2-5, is KAGVTQTPRYLIKTRGQQVTLSCSPISGHRSVSWYQQTPGQGLQFLFEYFSETQRNKGNFPGRFSGRQFSNSRSEMNVSTLELGDSALYLCASSLEPGSQETQYFGPGTRLLVL.

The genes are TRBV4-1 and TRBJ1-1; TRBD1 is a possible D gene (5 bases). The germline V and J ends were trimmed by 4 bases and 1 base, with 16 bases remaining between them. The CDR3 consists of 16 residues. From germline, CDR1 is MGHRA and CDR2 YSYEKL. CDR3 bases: TGCGCCAGCAGCCCCGCCCCCGGGGACGGGAACACTGAAGCTTTCTTT. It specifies CASSPAPGDGNTEAFF.

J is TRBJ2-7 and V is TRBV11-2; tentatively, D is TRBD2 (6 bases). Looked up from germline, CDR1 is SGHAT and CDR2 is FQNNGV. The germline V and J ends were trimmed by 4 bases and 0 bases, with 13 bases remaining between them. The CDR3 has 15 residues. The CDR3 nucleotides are TGTGCCAGCAGCTCCATAGCGGAACGCTCCTACGAGCAGTACTTC. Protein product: CASSSIAERSYEQYF.